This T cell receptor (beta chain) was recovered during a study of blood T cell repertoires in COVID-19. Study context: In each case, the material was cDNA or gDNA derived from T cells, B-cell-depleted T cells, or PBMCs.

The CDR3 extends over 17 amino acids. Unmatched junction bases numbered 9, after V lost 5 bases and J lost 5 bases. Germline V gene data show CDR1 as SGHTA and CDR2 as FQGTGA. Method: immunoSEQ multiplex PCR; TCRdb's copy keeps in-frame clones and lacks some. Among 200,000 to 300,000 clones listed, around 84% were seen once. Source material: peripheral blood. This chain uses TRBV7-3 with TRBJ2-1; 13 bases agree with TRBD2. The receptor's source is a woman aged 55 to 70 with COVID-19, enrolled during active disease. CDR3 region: CASSRLAGGIRNNEQFF. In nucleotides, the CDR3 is TGTGCCAGCAGCCGACTAGCGGGAGGTATAAGAAACAATGAGCAGTTCTTC.